The present T cell receptor beta chain was sequenced within a study of T cell responses to AZD1222 COVID-19 vaccine. Here immunoSEQ multiplex PCR was the method, and the copy in TCRdb shows in-frame clones only, minus some. The sample lists approximately 150,000 clones, about 92% occurring once. For this clone: Its specificity is unknown.

Whole-study findings and limits: Among the donors, most were white British and more were female, and clonal diversity was possibly underestimated.

Material: peripheral blood, obtained on day 0 of AZD1222 vaccination. The TCR comes from an adult in good health.

CDR3 nucleotide sequence: TGTGCCAGTATCGGCCTATCTGGCACTGAAGCTTTCTTT. This encodes CASIGLSGTEAFF. The V and J genes are TRBV19 and TRBJ1-1; D is unresolved. The CDR3 loop spans 13 amino acids. With 7 bases removed from V and 4 bases from J, the gap between germline ends came to 13 bases. From germline, CDR1 is LNHDA and CDR2 SQIVND (reference sequence).